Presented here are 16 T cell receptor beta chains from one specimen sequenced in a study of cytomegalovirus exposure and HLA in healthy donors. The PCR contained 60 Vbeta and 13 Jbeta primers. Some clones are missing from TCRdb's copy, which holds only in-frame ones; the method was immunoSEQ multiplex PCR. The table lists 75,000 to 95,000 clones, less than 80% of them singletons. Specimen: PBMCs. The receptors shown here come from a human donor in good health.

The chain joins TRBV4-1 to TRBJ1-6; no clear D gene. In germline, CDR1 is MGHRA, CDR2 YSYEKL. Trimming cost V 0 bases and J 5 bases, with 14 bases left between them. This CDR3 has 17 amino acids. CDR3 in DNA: TGCGCCAGCAGCCAAGATCCTCCGCCGCGAGATAATTCACCCCTCCACTTT. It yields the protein CASSQDPPPRDNSPLHF.

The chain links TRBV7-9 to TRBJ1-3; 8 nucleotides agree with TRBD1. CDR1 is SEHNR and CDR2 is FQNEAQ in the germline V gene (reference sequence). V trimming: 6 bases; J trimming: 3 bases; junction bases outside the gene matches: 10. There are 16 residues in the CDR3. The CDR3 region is CASSLGQGSRGNTIYF. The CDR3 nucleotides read TGTGCCAGCAGTCTTGGACAGGGTAGTCGTGGAAACACCATATATTTT.

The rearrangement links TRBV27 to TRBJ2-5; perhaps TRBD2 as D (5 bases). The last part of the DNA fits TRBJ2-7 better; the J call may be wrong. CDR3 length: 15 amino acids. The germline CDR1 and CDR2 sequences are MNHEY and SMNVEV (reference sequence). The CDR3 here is CASSLSAGVSYEQYF. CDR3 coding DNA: TGTGCCAGCAGTTTATCGGCCGGGGTCTCCTACGAGCAGTACTTC.

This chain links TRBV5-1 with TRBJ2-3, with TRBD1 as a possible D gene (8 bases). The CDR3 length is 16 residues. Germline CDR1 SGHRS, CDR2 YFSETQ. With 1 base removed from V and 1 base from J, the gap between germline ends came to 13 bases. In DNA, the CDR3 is TGCGCCAGCAGCTTGCGCACAGGGGGGGGCACAGATACGCAGTATTTT. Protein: CASSLRTGGGTDTQYF.

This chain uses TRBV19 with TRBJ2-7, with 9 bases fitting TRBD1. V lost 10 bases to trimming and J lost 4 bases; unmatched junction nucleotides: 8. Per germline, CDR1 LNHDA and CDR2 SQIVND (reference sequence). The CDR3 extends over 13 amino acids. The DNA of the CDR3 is TGTGCCACCTCGGACAGGGGAAGGTACGAGCAGTACTTC. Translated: CATSDRGRYEQYF.

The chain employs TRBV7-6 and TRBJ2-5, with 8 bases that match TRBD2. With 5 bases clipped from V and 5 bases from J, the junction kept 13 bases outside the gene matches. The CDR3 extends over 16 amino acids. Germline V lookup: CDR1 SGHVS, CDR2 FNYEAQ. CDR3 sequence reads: CASSVGGAGAAETQYF. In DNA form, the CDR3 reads TGTGCCAGCAGCGTGGGGGGAGCGGGGGCAGCGGAGACCCAGTACTTC.

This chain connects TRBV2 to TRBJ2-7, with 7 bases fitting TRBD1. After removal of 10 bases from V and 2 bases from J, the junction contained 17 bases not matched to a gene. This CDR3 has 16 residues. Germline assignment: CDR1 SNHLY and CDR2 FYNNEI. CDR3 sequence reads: CATPSLKGQRTYEQYF. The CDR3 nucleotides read TGTGCCACCCCCAGTCTGAAGGGACAGCGAACCTACGAGCAGTACTTC.

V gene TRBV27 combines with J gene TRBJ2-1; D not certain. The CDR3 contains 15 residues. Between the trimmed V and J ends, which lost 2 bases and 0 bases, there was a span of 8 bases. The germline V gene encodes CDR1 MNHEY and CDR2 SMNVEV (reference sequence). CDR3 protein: CASSLGLSSYNEQFF. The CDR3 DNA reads TGTGCCAGCAGTTTAGGTCTGAGCTCCTACAATGAGCAGTTCTTC.

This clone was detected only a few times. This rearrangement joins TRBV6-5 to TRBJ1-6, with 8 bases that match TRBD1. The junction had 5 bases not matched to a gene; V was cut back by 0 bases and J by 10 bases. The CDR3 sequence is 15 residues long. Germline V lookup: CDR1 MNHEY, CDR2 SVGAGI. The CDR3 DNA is TGTGCCAGCAGTTACTCGGCCAGGGGGCAATCACCCCTCCACTTT. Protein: CASSYSARGQSPLHF.

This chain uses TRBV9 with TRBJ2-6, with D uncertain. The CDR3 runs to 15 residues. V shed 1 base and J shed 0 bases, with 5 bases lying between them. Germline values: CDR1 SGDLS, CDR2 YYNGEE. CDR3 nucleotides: TGTGCCAGCAGCGTATACAGCTCTGGGGCCAACGTCCTGACTTTC. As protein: CASSVYSSGANVLTF.

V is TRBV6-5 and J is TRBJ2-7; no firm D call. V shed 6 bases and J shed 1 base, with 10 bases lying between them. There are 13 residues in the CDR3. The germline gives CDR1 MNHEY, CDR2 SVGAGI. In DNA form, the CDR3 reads TGTGCCAGCAGCCTCGGGTCTTCCTACGAGCAGTACTTC. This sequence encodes CASSLGSSYEQYF.

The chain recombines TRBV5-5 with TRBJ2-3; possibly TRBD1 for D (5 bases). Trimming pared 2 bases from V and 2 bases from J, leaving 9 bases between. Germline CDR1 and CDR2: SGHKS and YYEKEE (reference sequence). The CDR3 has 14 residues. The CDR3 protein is CASSFSRATDTQYF. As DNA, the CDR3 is TGTGCCAGCAGCTTCTCCAGGGCCACAGATACGCAGTATTTT. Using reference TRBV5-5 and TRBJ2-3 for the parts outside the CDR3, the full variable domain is DAGVTQSPTHLIKTRGQQVTLRCSPISGHKSVSWYQQVLGQGPQFIFQYYEKEERGRGNFPDRFSARQFPNYSSELNVNALLLGDSALYLCASSFSRATDTQYFGPGTRLTVL.

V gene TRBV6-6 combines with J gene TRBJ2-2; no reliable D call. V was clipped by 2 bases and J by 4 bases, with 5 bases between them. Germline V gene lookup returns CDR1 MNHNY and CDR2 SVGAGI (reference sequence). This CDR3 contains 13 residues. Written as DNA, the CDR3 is TGTGCCAGCAGTTACGGTAGCACCGGGGAGCTGTTTTTT. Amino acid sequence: CASSYGSTGELFF.

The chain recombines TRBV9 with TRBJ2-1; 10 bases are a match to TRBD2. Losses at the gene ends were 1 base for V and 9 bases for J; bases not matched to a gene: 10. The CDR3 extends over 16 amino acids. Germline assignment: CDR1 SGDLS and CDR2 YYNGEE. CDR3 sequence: CASSVSHSGGAFEQFF. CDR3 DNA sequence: TGTGCCAGCAGCGTAAGTCACAGCGGGGGGGCCTTTGAGCAGTTCTTC. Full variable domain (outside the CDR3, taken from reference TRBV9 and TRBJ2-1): DSGVTQTPKHLITATGQRVTLRCSPRSGDLSVYWYQQSLDQGLQFLIQYYNGEERAKGNILERFSAQQFPDLHSELNLSSLELGDSALYFCASSVSHSGGAFEQFFGPGTRLTVL.

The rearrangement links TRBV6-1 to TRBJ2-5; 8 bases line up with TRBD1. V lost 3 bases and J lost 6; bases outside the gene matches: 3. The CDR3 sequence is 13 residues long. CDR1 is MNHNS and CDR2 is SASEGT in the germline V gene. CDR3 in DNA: TGTGCCAGCAGTGACAGGGGGCTAAAGACCCAGTACTTC. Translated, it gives CASSDRGLKTQYF.

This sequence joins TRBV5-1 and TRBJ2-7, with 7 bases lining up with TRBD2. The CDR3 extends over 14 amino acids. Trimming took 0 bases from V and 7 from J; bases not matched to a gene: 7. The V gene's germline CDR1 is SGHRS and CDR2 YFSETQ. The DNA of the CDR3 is TGCGCCAGCAGCTTGGACCGGGGGGAGTTGGAGCAGTACTTC. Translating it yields CASSLDRGELEQYF.